This paragraph reports one T cell receptor (beta chain). The antigen remains undetermined. The CDR3 has 14 amino acids. Germline-derived CDR1 and CDR2 are DFQATT and SNEGSKA (reference sequence). The ends were cut back, 0 bases at V and 5 bases at J, with 11 bases in the middle. One entry per CDR3 protein, called by TCRdb with MiXCR from the reads. The sample contains roughly 500,000 distinct CDR3 sequences, approximately 42% of which appear only once. The data were taken from a study of T cell repertoires in cytomegalovirus infection. Study-level information: Public signatures in TCR beta pointed to CMV infection and matching HLA type.

The study's findings and limits: Clonotype analysis showed dominance of the ex vivo response by HLA-C-restricted CMV-specific TCR beta clonotypes.

Source: cultured PBMCs, taken from culture after CMV antigen stimulation. The source is a human donor in good health (CMV status not recorded). Some clones in this sample may be carry-over from other donors' samples. This chain links TRBV20-1 with TRBJ2-1; D unresolved. CDR3 residues: CSARDFHSHNEQFF. The CDR3 DNA reads TGCAGTGCTAGAGACTTCCACAGCCACAATGAGCAGTTCTTC.